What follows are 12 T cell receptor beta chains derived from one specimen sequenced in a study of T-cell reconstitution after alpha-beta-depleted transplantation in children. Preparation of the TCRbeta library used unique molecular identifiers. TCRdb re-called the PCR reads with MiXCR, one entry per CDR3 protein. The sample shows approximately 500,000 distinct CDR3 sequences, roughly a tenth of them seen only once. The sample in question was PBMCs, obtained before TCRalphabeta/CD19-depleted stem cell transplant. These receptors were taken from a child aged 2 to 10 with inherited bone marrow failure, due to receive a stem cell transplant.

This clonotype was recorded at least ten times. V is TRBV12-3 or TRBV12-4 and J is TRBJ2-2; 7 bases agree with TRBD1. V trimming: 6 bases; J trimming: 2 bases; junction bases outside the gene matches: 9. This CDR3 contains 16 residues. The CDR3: CASRPKDRVNTGELFF. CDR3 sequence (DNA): TGTGCCAGCAGACCCAAAGACAGGGTAAACACCGGGGAGCTGTTTTTT.

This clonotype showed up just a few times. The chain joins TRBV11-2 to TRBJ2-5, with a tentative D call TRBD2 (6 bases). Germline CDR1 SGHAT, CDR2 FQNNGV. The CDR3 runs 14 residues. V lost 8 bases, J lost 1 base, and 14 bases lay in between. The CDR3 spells CASSERARQETQYF. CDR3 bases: TGTGCCAGCTCAGAGCGGGCCCGCCAAGAGACCCAGTACTTC.

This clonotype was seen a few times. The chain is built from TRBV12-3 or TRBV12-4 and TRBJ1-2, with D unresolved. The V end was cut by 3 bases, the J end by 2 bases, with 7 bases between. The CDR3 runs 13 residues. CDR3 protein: CASSFQQNYGYTF. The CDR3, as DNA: TGTGCCAGCAGTTTCCAACAGAACTATGGCTACACCTTC.

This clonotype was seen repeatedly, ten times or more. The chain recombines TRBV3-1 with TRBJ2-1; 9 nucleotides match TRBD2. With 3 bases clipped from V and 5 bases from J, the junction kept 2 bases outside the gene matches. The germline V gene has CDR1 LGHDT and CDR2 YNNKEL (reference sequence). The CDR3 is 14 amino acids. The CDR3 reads CASSQTSGHNEQFF. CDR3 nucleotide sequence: TGTGCCAGCAGCCAGACTAGCGGCCACAATGAGCAGTTCTTC.

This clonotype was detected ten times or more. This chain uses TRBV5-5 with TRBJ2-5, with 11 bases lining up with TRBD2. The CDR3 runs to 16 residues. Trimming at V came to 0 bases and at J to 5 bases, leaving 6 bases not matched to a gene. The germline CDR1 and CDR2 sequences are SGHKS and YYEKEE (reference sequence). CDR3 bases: TGTGCCAGCAGCTTGGACCTACTAGCGGGAGAGGAGACCCAGTACTTC. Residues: CASSLDLLAGEETQYF.

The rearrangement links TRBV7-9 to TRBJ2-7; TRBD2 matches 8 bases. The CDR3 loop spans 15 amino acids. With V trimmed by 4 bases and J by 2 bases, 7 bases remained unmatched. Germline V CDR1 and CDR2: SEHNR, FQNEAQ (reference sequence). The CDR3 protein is CASSSFREGPYEQYF. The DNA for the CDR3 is TGTGCCAGCAGCTCCTTTCGGGAGGGACCCTACGAGCAGTACTTC.

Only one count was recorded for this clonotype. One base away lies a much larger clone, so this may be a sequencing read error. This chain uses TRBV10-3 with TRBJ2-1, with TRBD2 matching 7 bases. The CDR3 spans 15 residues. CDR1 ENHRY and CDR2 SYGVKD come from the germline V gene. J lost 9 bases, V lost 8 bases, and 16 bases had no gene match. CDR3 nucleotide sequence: TGTGCCATCGGACCGGTCCTAGCGGTAGCATCTGAGCAGTTCTTC. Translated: CAIGPVLAVASEQFF.

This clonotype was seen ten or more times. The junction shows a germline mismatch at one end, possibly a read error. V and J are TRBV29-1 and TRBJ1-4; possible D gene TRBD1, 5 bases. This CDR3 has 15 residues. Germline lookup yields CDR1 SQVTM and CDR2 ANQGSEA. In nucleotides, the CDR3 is TGCAGCGTGGGGCGAGGGGCCACGGGGAATGGAAAACTGTTTTTT. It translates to CSVGRGATGNGKLFF.

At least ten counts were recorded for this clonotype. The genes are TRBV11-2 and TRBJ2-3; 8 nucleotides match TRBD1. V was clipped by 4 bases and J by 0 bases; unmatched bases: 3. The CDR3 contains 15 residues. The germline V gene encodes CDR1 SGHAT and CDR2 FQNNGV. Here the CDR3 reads CASSSDRASTDTQYF. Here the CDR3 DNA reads TGTGCCAGCAGCTCGGACAGGGCGAGCACAGATACGCAGTATTTT.

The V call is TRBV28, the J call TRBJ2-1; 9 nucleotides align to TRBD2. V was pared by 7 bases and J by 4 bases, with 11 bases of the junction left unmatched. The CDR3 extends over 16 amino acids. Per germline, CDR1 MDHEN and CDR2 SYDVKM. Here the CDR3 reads CASKTTLAGIYNEQFF. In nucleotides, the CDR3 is TGTGCCAGCAAAACAACACTAGCGGGCATTTACAATGAGCAGTTCTTC.

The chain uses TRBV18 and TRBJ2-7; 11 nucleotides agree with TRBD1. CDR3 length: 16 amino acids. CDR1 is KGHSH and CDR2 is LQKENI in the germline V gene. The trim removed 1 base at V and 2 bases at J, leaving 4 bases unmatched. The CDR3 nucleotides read TGTGCCAGCTCACCACTCGGACAGGGGGCCACCTACGAGCAGTACTTC. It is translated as CASSPLGQGATYEQYF. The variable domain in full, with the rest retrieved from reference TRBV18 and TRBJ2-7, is NAGVMQNPRHLVRRRGQEARLRCSPMKGHSHVYWYRQLPEEGLKFMVYLQKENIIDESGMPKERFSAEFPKEGPSILRIQQVVRGDSAAYFCASSPLGQGATYEQYFGPGTRLTVT.

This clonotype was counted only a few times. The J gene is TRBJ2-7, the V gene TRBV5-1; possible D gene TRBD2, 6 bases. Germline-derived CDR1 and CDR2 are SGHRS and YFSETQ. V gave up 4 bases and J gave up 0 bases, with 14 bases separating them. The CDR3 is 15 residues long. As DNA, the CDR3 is TGCGCCAGCAGCGGGGGACTGGTAAGCTCCTACGAGCAGTACTTC. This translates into CASSGGLVSSYEQYF.